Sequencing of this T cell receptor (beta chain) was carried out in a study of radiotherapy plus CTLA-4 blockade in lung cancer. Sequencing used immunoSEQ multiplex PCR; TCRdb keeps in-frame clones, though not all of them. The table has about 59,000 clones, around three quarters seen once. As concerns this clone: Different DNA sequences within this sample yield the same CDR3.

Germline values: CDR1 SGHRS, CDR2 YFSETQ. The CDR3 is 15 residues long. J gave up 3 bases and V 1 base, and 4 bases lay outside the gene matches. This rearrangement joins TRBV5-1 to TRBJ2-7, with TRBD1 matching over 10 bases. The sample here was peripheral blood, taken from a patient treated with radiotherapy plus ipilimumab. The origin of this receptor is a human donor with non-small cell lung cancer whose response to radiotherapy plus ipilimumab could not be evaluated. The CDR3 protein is CASSLRGDRGYEQYF. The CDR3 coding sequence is TGCGCCAGCAGCTTGCGAGGGGACAGGGGCTACGAGCAGTACTTC.